Shown below are 7 T cell receptor beta chains from a single sample sequenced in a study of technical replicates of blood from a few donors. Clones were read by immunoSEQ multiplex PCR, and TCRdb kept only the in-frame ones, dropping some. The profile shows tens of thousands of clones, approximately 92% of them singletons. Source material: T cells isolated from PBMCs. These TCRs come from a human donor in good health.

The chain is built from TRBV11-3 and TRBJ1-3, with a tentative D call TRBD1 (5 bases). This CDR3 contains 19 residues. In germline, CDR1 is SGHNT, CDR2 YENEEA. V lost 5 bases, J lost 8 bases, and 31 bases lay in between. The CDR3 sequence is CASSPGWGPTDNQKDTIYF. Written as DNA, the CDR3 is TGTGCCAGCAGCCCTGGGTGGGGCCCAACTGACAACCAAAAAGACACCATATATTTT.

The chain carries TRBV2 and TRBJ2-6, with D unclear. The CDR3 totals 13 residues. The V end lost 6 bases, the J end lost 4 bases, and 7 bases lay between the germline ends. Germline V lookup: CDR1 SNHLY, CDR2 FYNNEI. CDR3: CASREIGANVLTF. The CDR3 nucleotides read TGTGCCAGCAGAGAGATCGGGGCCAACGTCCTGACTTTC.

The chain combines TRBV7-3 with TRBJ1-1; D is possibly TRBD1 (5 bases). This CDR3 comprises 14 residues. Looked up from germline, CDR1 is SGHTA and CDR2 is FQGTGA. V lost 1 base and J lost 5, with 11 bases in between. The CDR3 reads CASSLSGAVTEAFF. CDR3 nucleotides: TGTGCCAGCAGCTTAAGCGGGGCGGTTACTGAAGCTTTCTTT.

The chain has TRBV9 and TRBJ2-3; D unclear. Trimming left V 0 bases short and J 5 bases short, with 19 bases between. CDR3 length: 17 residues. CDR1 SGDLS and CDR2 YYNGEE come from the germline V gene. The CDR3 sequence is CASSVGELTFAEDTQYF. CDR3 nucleotide sequence: TGTGCCAGCAGCGTAGGCGAGCTGACGTTCGCGGAAGATACGCAGTATTTT.

The J gene is TRBJ2-1, the V gene TRBV5-1, with 9 nucleotides matching TRBD1. Germline CDR1 is SGHRS and CDR2 is YFSETQ. The V and J ends lost 3 bases and 15 bases, in that order; junction bases with no gene match: 10. This CDR3 is built from 13 residues. CDR3 DNA sequence: TGCGCCAGCAGCTCACTTACCGGGACAGGGCCGTTCTTC. This sequence encodes CASSSLTGTGPFF.

This CDR3 reads CASSTRTFGNTIYF. The CDR3, as DNA: TGTGCCAGCAGCACCAGGACATTTGGAAACACCATATATTTT. J is TRBJ1-3 and V is TRBV5-6; maybe TRBD1 (5 bases). CDR1 SGHDT and CDR2 YYEEEE come from the germline V gene. There are 14 residues in the CDR3. V dropped 4 bases and J dropped 3 bases, with 11 bases sitting between them.

The chain is built from TRBV13 and TRBJ1-5; D call uncertain. Trimming cost V 0 bases and J 3 bases, with 3 bases left between them. Germline V CDR1 and CDR2: PRHDT, FYEKMQ (reference sequence). This CDR3 region has 13 residues. CDR3 loop: CASSLGYNQPQHF. The CDR3 DNA sequence: TGTGCCAGCAGCTTAGGGTACAATCAGCCCCAGCATTTT.